This TCR beta chain is drawn from a study of cytomegalovirus exposure and HLA in healthy donors. Study-wide points: A later analysis revealed that TCR association rates differed between HLA loci, peaking at DRB1 and bottoming out at HLA-C.

With respect to this clone: Its antigen is as yet unknown.

PCR primers comprised 60 Vbeta and 13 Jbeta primers. Repertoires were generated with immunoSEQ multiplex PCR, while TCRdb's copy carries only in-frame clones and drops some. The sample lists some 98,000 clones, around 83% seen once, with approximately 4% in the top ten. CDR3 size: 18 residues. J lost 0 bases, V lost 2 bases, and 7 bases had no gene match. The germline V gene has CDR1 KGHSH and CDR2 LQKENI. All the people who gave samples were healthy bone marrow donors. The sample comprised PBMCs. V usage is TRBV18 and J usage is TRBJ2-1, with TRBD2 identical over 10 bases. The clonotype comes from a female donor in good health and CMV-seropositive. The CDR3 nucleotides are TGTGCCAGCTCACCATTTTTTAGCGGGGGGTCCTCCTACAATGAGCAGTTCTTC. As protein: CASSPFFSGGSSYNEQFF. The full variable domain, completed using reference TRBV18 and TRBJ2-1, is NAGVMQNPRHLVRRRGQEARLRCSPMKGHSHVYWYRQLPEEGLKFMVYLQKENIIDESGMPKERFSAEFPKEGPSILRIQQVVRGDSAAYFCASSPFFSGGSSYNEQFFGPGTRLTVL.